The clone carrying this T cell receptor beta chain has a count of ten or more. Its antigen is currently unknown. Each person with ophthalmopathy scored at least 3 on the Clinical Activity Score, reached NOSPECS grade 4 or higher, and had been ill under 3 months. The data belong to a study of T cells in Graves' hyperthyroidism and ophthalmopathy. V shed 5 bases and J 3 bases; nucleotides not matched to a gene: 9. CDR1 and CDR2 from the germline V gene are SEHNR and FQNEAQ (reference sequence). The CDR3 loop spans 15 amino acids. RNA transcripts provided the source from which TCR beta CDR3 regions were amplified. Using the HTBI primer set, a first-round RT-PCR was run on the TCR CDR3. Each CDR3 protein is one row after TCRdb ran MiXCR on the multiplex PCR reads. The sample lists about 410,000 distinct CDR3 sequences; roughly 14% were seen once. Findings and caveats of the study: Most expanded thyroid clonotypes above 0.001 recurred in blood.

The clonotype comes from a man between 18 and 35 years old with Graves' ophthalmopathy. This chain uses TRBV7-9 with TRBJ2-7; 8 nucleotides line up with TRBD1. The sample was blood. CDR3 sequence: CASSKDRVRIYEQYF. The CDR3 DNA is TGTGCCAGCAGCAAGGACAGGGTTAGGATCTACGAGCAGTACTTC. The full variable domain, completed using reference TRBV7-9 and TRBJ2-7, is DTGVSQNPRHKITKRGQNVTFRCDPISEHNRLYWYRQTLGQGPEFLTYFQNEAQLEKSRLLSDRFSAERPKGSFSTLEIQRTEQGDSAMYLCASSKDRVRIYEQYFGPGTRLTVT.